Listed below are T cell receptor beta chains from one sample, sequenced in a study of T cells after yellow fever vaccination. Each CDR3 protein is one row after TCRdb ran MiXCR on the 5' RACE reads. In the table there are about 630,000 distinct CDR3 sequences, around 12% of which are singletons. Sequencing used PBMCs, obtained on the day of the yellow fever booster vaccination. These TCRs come from a man between 25 and 39 years old who received the YFV17D yellow fever vaccine. Each CDR3 is given with its conserved first and last residue. The D gene is left open where the match is weak. Expanded clones get a size class; other rows say once, few or many, or leave the size out.

len,d_gene,v_gene,abundance,j_gene,CDR3nt,CDR3aa
16,.,TRBV20-1,many,TRBJ2-7,TGCAGTGCTAGAGATCCGAGCGGCCCAAGCTCCTACGAGCAGTACTTC,CSARDPSGPSSYEQYF
15,.,TRBV7-2,.,TRBJ2-7,TGTGCCAGCAGCTTAGTACGGGGGAGTAGGTACGAGCAGTACTTC,CASSLVRGSRYEQYF
12,.,TRBV25-1,.,TRBJ1-2,TGTGCCAGCAGGGCTGGCCTCTATGGCTACACCTTC,CASRAGLYGYTF
13,TRBD2,TRBV20-1,.,TRBJ2-2,TGCAGTTCACTAGCGGGAAACACCGGGGAGCTGTTTTTT,CSSLAGNTGELFF
13,TRBD2,TRBV12-3/TRBV12-4,.,TRBJ2-4,TGTGCCAGCAGCCGACTAGCGGGAAACATTCAGTACTTC,CASSRLAGNIQYF
14,.,TRBV7-2,few,TRBJ2-2,TGTGCCAGCAGCATCAATCCCCAGGGGGGGGAGCTGTTTTTT,CASSINPQGGELFF
13,.,TRBV15,few,TRBJ2-7,TGTGCCACCAGCAGAGCCTTCCCCCACGAGCAGTACTTC,CATSRAFPHEQYF
16,TRBD2,TRBV6-5,few,TRBJ2-5,TGTGCCAGCAGTTTCCGGGGACTAGCGGCGAAAGAGACCCAGTACTTC,CASSFRGLAAKETQYF
12,.,TRBV20-1,few,TRBJ2-3,TGCAGTGCTAGTAGCAGGACAGATACGCAGTATTTT,CSASSRTDTQYF
13,TRBD1,TRBV7-2,few,TRBJ2-1,TGTGCCAGCCTCGGACAGGGACTCAATGAGCAGTTCTTC,CASLGQGLNEQFF
12,.,TRBV5-1,many,TRBJ2-7,TGCGCCAGCAGCTTGAATGAGGTCGAGCAGTACTTC,CASSLNEVEQYF
16,.,TRBV5-1,.,TRBJ2-1,TGCGCCAGCAGCTTGGCAGGGGGAGGAGCCTACAATGAGCAGTTCTTC,CASSLAGGGAYNEQFF
14,.,TRBV29-1,.,TRBJ2-5,TGCAGCGTTGAAGACTGGCTGATCCAAGAGACCCAGTACTTC,CSVEDWLIQETQYF
14,.,TRBV5-1,few,TRBJ1-2,TGCGCCAGCAGCTTGGACCAGGACAGCTATGGCTACACCTTC,CASSLDQDSYGYTF
17,.,TRBV5-6,.,TRBJ2-5,TGTGCCAGCAGCTTGGTTATCGGGGAGGACAAAAGGGGGACCCAGTACTTC,CASSLVIGEDKRGTQYF
16,TRBD2,TRBV27,.,TRBJ2-5,TGTGCCAGCAGTTTGGGGCTTAGCGGGGTGGGAGAGACCCAGTACTTC,CASSLGLSGVGETQYF
11,TRBD1,TRBV19,few,TRBJ2-7,TGTGCCAGTGCAGACAGGGGCAAGCAGTACTTC,CASADRGKQYF
16,.,TRBV3-1,few,TRBJ2-1,TGTGCCAGCAGCCCAATCACGGCGGGATCCTACAATGAGCAGTTCTTC,CASSPITAGSYNEQFF
14,.,TRBV11-2,many,TRBJ2-7,TGTGCCAGCAGCTTCACGGGAAGCACCTACGAGCAGTACTTC,CASSFTGSTYEQYF
12,.,TRBV7-9,.,TRBJ2-1,TGTGCCAGCAGCCCCAGTTGGGAAGAGCAGTTCTTC,CASSPSWEEQFF
15,TRBD1,TRBV6-5,many,TRBJ1-1,TGTGCCAGCAGCTACGACAGGGTGGGGAACACTGAAGCTTTCTTT,CASSYDRVGNTEAFF
15,.,TRBV27,few,TRBJ2-5,TGTGCCAGCAGTTTCGTGGGCGCGGTGCAGGAGACCCAGTACTTC,CASSFVGAVQETQYF